The present entry profiles one TCR beta chain with its context. Its antigen remains unidentified. The data were obtained in a study of OX40 agonist ivuxolimab in advanced cancers. The overall study: Subjects had a mean age of roughly 60 years, with a range of 23 to 79; almost 85% were male. Of the participants, 35% to 50% had some prior anti-PD-1, anti-PD-L1 or anti-CTLA-4 therapy, which was allowed. Study-wide points: Clonal expansion was seen in CD4+ and CD8+ blood T cells by week 6 at 0.1 to 3.0 mg/kg.

The CDR3 spans 15 residues. Germline CDR1 is SGHRS and CDR2 is YFSETQ. The J segment lost 1 base and the V segment lost 2 bases, leaving 5 bases of the junction unmatched. Generated by immunoSEQ multiplex PCR, the TCRdb table keeps only in-frame clones and is missing some. The table records under 45,000 clones, roughly four fifths of them present only once. This chain joins TRBV5-1 and TRBJ1-1; TRBD1 agrees at 7 bases. The material was CD4+ or CD8+ T cells sorted from blood, obtained in a trial of the OX40 agonist ivuxolimab. This TCR came from an adult with an advanced solid tumor such as melanoma, head and neck, liver or kidney cancer. For the CDR3, the DNA is TGCGCCAGCAGCTTACAGGGACAGCCGAACACTGAAGCTTTCTTT. Residues: CASSLQGQPNTEAFF. Full variable domain (rest looked up from reference TRBV5-1 and TRBJ1-1): KAGVTQTPRYLIKTRGQQVTLSCSPISGHRSVSWYQQTPGQGLQFLFEYFSETQRNKGNFPGRFSGRQFSNSRSEMNVSTLELGDSALYLCASSLQGQPNTEAFFGQGTRLTVV.